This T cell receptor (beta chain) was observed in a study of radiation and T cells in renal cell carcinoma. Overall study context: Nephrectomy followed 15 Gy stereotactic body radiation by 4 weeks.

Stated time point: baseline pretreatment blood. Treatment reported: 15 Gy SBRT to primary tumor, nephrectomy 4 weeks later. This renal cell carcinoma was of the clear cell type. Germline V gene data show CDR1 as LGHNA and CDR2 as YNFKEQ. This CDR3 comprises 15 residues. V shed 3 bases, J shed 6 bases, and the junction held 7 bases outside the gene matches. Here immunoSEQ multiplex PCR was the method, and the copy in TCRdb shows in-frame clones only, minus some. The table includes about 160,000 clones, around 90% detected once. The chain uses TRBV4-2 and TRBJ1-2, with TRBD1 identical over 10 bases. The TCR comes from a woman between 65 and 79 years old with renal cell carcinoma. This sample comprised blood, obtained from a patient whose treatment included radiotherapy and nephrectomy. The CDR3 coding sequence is TGTGCCAGCAGCCATGACACCGGGACAGGGGATGGCTACACCTTC. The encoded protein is CASSHDTGTGDGYTF.